Described below is a single T cell receptor beta chain sequence and its context. The RNA, roughly 0.5 to 1 ug, was put through reverse transcription using random hexamers. Each CDR3 protein gets one entry after TCRdb re-called the immunoSEQ multiplex PCR reads with MiXCR. The sample has roughly 120,000 distinct CDR3 sequences, about 92% seen once; the top ten hold approximately 0.097%. CDR1 SGHNT and CDR2 YYREEE come from the germline V gene (reference sequence). The length of the CDR3 is 16 residues. V gave up 0 bases and J gave up 0 bases, with 12 bases separating them. These data come from a study of CD8 T cells in Susac syndrome.

The chain carries TRBV5-4 and TRBJ1-1; no clear D. The material sequenced was CD4+ T cells from PBMCs. The clonotype comes from a human donor with multiple sclerosis. Here the CDR3 DNA reads TGTGCCAGCAGCTTGGCCCCTCTAACAGTGAACACTGAAGCTTTCTTT. Amino acid sequence: CASSLAPLTVNTEAFF.